This is a list of T cell receptor beta chains from one sample in a study of T cell responses to AZD1222 COVID-19 vaccine. The protocol was immunoSEQ multiplex PCR, while the TCRdb copy is restricted to in-frame clones and leaves out a portion. This sample has approximately 110,000 clones, with 70% to 90% found just once. The sequencing here drew on peripheral blood, taken on day 0 of AZD1222 vaccination. These receptors came from an adult in good health. The CDR3 runs from the conserved cysteine through the conserved F or W. A D gene is named only where the DNA matches it firmly.

j_call: TRBJ1-1; v_call: TRBV27; d_call: TRBD1; cdr3_nt: TGTGCCAGCAGCCCATTGTGGGACAGAGGTGAAGCTTTCTTT; cdr3_aa: CASSPLWDRGEAFF
j_call: TRBJ1-1; v_call: TRBV7-6; d_call: NA; cdr3_nt: TGTGCCAGCAGCCCACATGGACAGACTCGAAGCACTGAAGCTTTCTTT; cdr3_aa: CASSPHGQTRSTEAFF
j_call: TRBJ1-4; v_call: TRBV28; d_call: NA; cdr3_nt: TGTGCCAGCAGTTTCGCAGGGACCGGTAATGAAAAACTGTTTTTT; cdr3_aa: CASSFAGTGNEKLFF
j_call: TRBJ1-1; v_call: TRBV3-1/TRBV3-2; d_call: NA; cdr3_nt: TGTGCCAGCAGCACCCCGGACGGAGAGAACACTGAAGCTTTCTTT; cdr3_aa: CASSTPDGENTEAFF
j_call: TRBJ1-1; v_call: TRBV7-2; d_call: NA; cdr3_nt: TGTGCCAGCAGCTTTTCAGGGGACACTGAAGCTTTCTTT; cdr3_aa: CASSFSGDTEAFF
j_call: TRBJ1-5; v_call: TRBV28; d_call: TRBD1; cdr3_nt: TGTGCCAGCAGTTTCGACAGGACAGGGGAATATAGCAATCAGCCCCAGCATTTT; cdr3_aa: CASSFDRTGEYSNQPQHF
j_call: TRBJ1-5; v_call: TRBV9; d_call: NA; cdr3_nt: TGTGCCAGCAGCCCCGGGACGGGGAGCAATCAGCCCCAGCATTTT; cdr3_aa: CASSPGTGSNQPQHF
j_call: TRBJ2-3; v_call: TRBV7-2; d_call: TRBD2; cdr3_nt: TGTGCCAGCAGCTTAGTTGCTAGCGGGGTCAGCACAGATACGCAGTATTTT; cdr3_aa: CASSLVASGVSTDTQYF
j_call: TRBJ2-2; v_call: TRBV3-1/TRBV3-2; d_call: TRBD2; cdr3_nt: TGTGCCAGCAGCCCATTTGGGACTAGCGGGGGAGCCGGGGAGCTGTTTTTT; cdr3_aa: CASSPFGTSGGAGELFF
j_call: TRBJ1-4; v_call: TRBV27; d_call: NA; cdr3_nt: TGTGCCAGCAGTTTATTCGGCAGGTTGGAAAAACTGTTTTTT; cdr3_aa: CASSLFGRLEKLFF
j_call: TRBJ1-2; v_call: TRBV6-5; d_call: TRBD1; cdr3_nt: TGTGCCAGCGGCCCGACAGGGGGCGACGGCTACACCTTC; cdr3_aa: CASGPTGGDGYTF